Below, 21 T cell receptor beta chains from the same sample are listed, as sequenced in a study of control samples from healthy donors and cancer patients (dated by TCRdb to about 2020). Libraries were built with the immunoSEQ multiplex PCR assay. What TCRdb holds here is the immuneACCESS table cut down to in-frame rearrangements. Part of the clones is not present; checked against another copy, under half of the missing clones reflect an unresolved V gene, and the others are unexplained. The sample has 64,000 or so clones on record, approximately 92% of them singletons. The ten largest clones capture around 1.7% of the sample. What was sequenced was PBMCs. The origin of the receptors is a middle-aged man with colorectal cancer.

The V gene is TRBV2, the J gene TRBJ1-1; 9 nucleotides line up with TRBD1. V gave up 6 bases and J gave up 7 bases; unmatched junction bases: 6. CDR3 length equals 13 residues. Germline CDR1 reads SNHLY; CDR2 reads FYNNEI. CDR3: CASRGTGMGEAFF. Here the CDR3 DNA reads TGTGCCAGCAGGGGGACAGGGATGGGTGAAGCTTTCTTT. The full variable domain, its missing parts supplied by reference TRBV2 and TRBJ1-1, is EPEVTQTPSHQVTQMGQEVILRCVPISNHLYFYWYRQILGQKVEFLVSFYNNEISEKSEIFDDQFSVERPDGSNFTLKIRSTKLEDSAMYFCASRGTGMGEAFFGQGTRLTVV.

Regarding this clone: This specimen includes other DNA sequences encoding the same CDR3. The chain joins TRBV3-1 (or the pseudogene TRBV3-2) to TRBJ1-2, with D possibly being TRBD1 (6 bases). The CDR3 extends over 13 amino acids. Trimming left V 5 bases short and J 1 base short, with 8 bases between. Germline V gene data show CDR1 as LGHDT and CDR2 as YNNKEL (reference sequence). CDR3 residues: CASSRTDNYGYTF. The CDR3 DNA reads TGTGCCAGCAGCAGGACAGATAACTATGGCTACACCTTC.

This chain connects TRBV3-1 (or the pseudogene TRBV3-2) to TRBJ1-5, with 8 bases identical to TRBD1. Unmatched junction bases numbered 2, after V lost 4 bases and J lost 3 bases. Germline V gene sequence: CDR1 LGHDT, CDR2 YNNKEL (reference sequence). The CDR3 is made up of 14 amino acids. CDR3 bases: TGTGCCAGCAGCCCCAGGGGGCACAATCAGCCCCAGCATTTT. It specifies CASSPRGHNQPQHF.

The chain is built from TRBV13 and TRBJ2-1; D uncertain. Trimming removed 0 bases from V and 10 bases from J, with 7 bases in between. In germline, CDR1 is PRHDT, CDR2 FYEKMQ (reference sequence). The CDR3 loop spans 12 amino acids. Written as DNA, the CDR3 is TGTGCCAGCAGCTTAGGACAGTTAGAGCAGTTCTTC. It encodes CASSLGQLEQFF.

The chain links TRBV29-1 to TRBJ1-2; possibly TRBD1 for D (5 bases). The CDR3 totals 14 residues. Germline CDR1 and CDR2: SQVTM and ANQGSEA. V lost 2 bases and J 7 bases, leaving 17 bases between the germline ends. CDR3 sequence: CSVEYLWQGTGYTF. Here the CDR3 DNA reads TGCAGCGTTGAATATTTGTGGCAGGGAACTGGCTACACCTTC.

The chain couples TRBV6-6 to TRBJ2-2; D is unresolved. This CDR3 has 14 amino acids. The germline V gene encodes CDR1 MNHNY and CDR2 SVGAGI (reference sequence). V was cut by 2 bases and J by 5 bases, with 9 bases left in between. The CDR3 loop reads CASSYDSGTGELFF. The CDR3 DNA sequence: TGTGCCAGCAGTTACGACTCCGGGACCGGGGAGCTGTTTTTT.

The chain employs TRBV5-1 and TRBJ2-2, with D hard to call. CDR1 is SGHRS and CDR2 is YFSETQ in the germline V gene. Trimming removed 5 bases at V and 2 bases at J, with 10 bases between. The CDR3 is 14 residues long. DNA for the CDR3: TGCGCCAGCAGGACCTACCCCAACACCGGGGAGCTGTTTTTT. As protein: CASRTYPNTGELFF.

The V gene is TRBV18, the J gene TRBJ1-1, with 8 bases that match TRBD1. There are 16 residues in the CDR3. The germline CDR1 and CDR2 sequences are KGHSH and LQKENI. V gave up 3 bases and J gave up 1 base; unmatched junction bases: 7. CDR3 residues: CASSPTLGQGNTEAFF. The CDR3 DNA follows: TGTGCCAGCTCACCGACACTCGGACAGGGGAACACTGAAGCTTTCTTT.

This clone was observed once. This chain connects TRBV7-9 to TRBJ1-4; 7 nucleotides agree with TRBD1. The CDR3 is 14 residues long. Germline loops: CDR1 SEHNR, CDR2 FQNEAQ (reference sequence). The junction had 8 bases not matched to a gene; V was cut back by 5 bases and J by 8 bases. Written as DNA, the CDR3 is TGTGCCAGCAGCAACACAGGGGCTGGGGAAAAACTGTTTTTT. It yields the protein CASSNTGAGEKLFF.

The J gene is TRBJ1-1, the V gene TRBV5-1; D might be TRBD1 (5 bases). This CDR3 has 14 amino acids. Trimming took off 6 bases at V and 2 bases at J, with 14 bases between the two ends. Germline-derived CDR1 and CDR2 are SGHRS and YFSETQ. The CDR3 DNA is TGCGCCAGCACCCCGACCCAGGGTAACACTGAAGCTTTCTTT. Its translation is CASTPTQGNTEAFF.

The genes are TRBV28 and TRBJ2-7, with D possibly being TRBD2 (7 bases). Germline CDR1 and CDR2: MDHEN and SYDVKM. This CDR3 has 16 residues. Between the trimmed V and J ends, which lost 2 bases and 7 bases, there was a span of 21 bases. This chain's CDR3 is CASSLGGGGTSFEQYF. In DNA form, the CDR3 reads TGTGCCAGCAGTTTAGGGGGCGGGGGAACCAGCTTTGAGCAGTACTTC.

The chain carries TRBV18 and TRBJ2-1; no definite D call. The CDR3 runs 14 residues. Germline CDR1 KGHSH, CDR2 LQKENI. Trimming pared 6 bases from V and 0 bases from J, leaving 9 bases between. The CDR3 DNA sequence: TGTGCCAGCTCCCCGGTAACCTCCTACAATGAGCAGTTCTTC. As protein: CASSPVTSYNEQFF.

The gene calls are TRBV7-2 and TRBJ2-3, with 12 positions matching TRBD2. V shed 3 bases and J 3 bases; nucleotides not matched to a gene: 4. The CDR3 is 16 amino acids. CDR1 is SGHTA and CDR2 is FQGNSA in the germline V gene. In DNA, the CDR3 is TGTGCCAGCAGCTTGGGACTAGCGGGTACTACAGATACGCAGTATTTT. Translated, it gives CASSLGLAGTTDTQYF.

In this sample, this clone turned up once. J is TRBJ2-5 and V is TRBV5-6; D possibly corresponds to TRBD1 (5 bases). The V end was cut by 0 bases, the J end by 2 bases, with 8 bases between. Germline V gene lookup returns CDR1 SGHDT and CDR2 YYEEEE. There are 14 residues in the CDR3. The CDR3 reads CASSLVPGQETQYF. DNA for the CDR3: TGTGCCAGCAGCTTGGTGCCAGGGCAAGAGACCCAGTACTTC.

In the case of this clone: A read error may account for a junction end that differs from germline. This chain joins TRBV19 and TRBJ2-3; D is perhaps TRBD2 (6 bases). Germline V gives CDR1 LNHDA, CDR2 SQIVND (reference sequence). This CDR3 has 14 amino acids. CDR3 amino acids: CTSSIPGGTDTQYF. The CDR3 DNA follows: TGTACCAGTAGTATCCCGGGGGGCACAGATACGCAGTATTTT.

The J gene is TRBJ2-3, the V gene TRBV18, with 7 nucleotides matching TRBD2. The V and J ends lost 11 bases and 2 bases, in that order; junction bases with no gene match: 4. The CDR3 sequence is 12 residues long. Per germline, CDR1 KGHSH and CDR2 LQKENI. CDR3 in amino acids: CAGGVTTDTQYF. DNA of the CDR3: TGTGCCGGGGGGGTAACCACAGATACGCAGTATTTT.

This chain links TRBV6-5 with TRBJ2-2, with D perhaps being TRBD1 or TRBD2 (5 bases each). CDR3 length: 15 amino acids. Trimming cost V 11 bases and J 6 bases, with 22 bases left between them. Germline-derived CDR1 and CDR2 are MNHEY and SVGAGI. Written as DNA, the CDR3 is TGTGCCTCCTCCTCCCGGGGCATTAGTCCCGGGGAGCTGTTTTTT. Encoded protein: CASSSRGISPGELFF.

CDR3 DNA sequence: TGTGCCAGCAGACATAGCGGCGAACAGGCGGTAGGCACCATATATTTT. It specifies CASRHSGEQAVGTIYF. The gene calls are TRBV7-2 and TRBJ1-3, with D perhaps matching TRBD1 (5 bases). V was shortened by 6 bases and J by 9 bases, with 24 bases between the two germline ends. Germline CDR1 reads SGHTA; CDR2 reads FQGNSA. This CDR3 is 16 amino acids long.

This chain uses TRBV7-2 with TRBJ2-5; weak D call: TRBD2 (7 bases). The CDR3 loop spans 16 amino acids. The germline V and J ends were trimmed by 5 bases and 5 bases, with 21 bases remaining between them. CDR1 is SGHTA and CDR2 is FQGNSA in the germline V gene. CDR3 DNA: TGTGCCAGCAGCAAGGGCTTAGGGGGGGGGCGGGAGACCCAGTACTTC. Amino acids: CASSKGLGGGRETQYF.

V gene TRBV30 combines with J gene TRBJ1-4; 7 nucleotides match TRBD1. With V trimmed by 0 bases and J by 7 bases, 5 bases remained unmatched. The V gene's germline CDR1 is GTSNPN and CDR2 SVGIG (reference sequence). The CDR3 totals 14 residues. The CDR3 nucleotides are TGTGCCTGGAGTGTAGGGGGCGGGAGTGAAAAACTGTTTTTT. Translation: CAWSVGGGSEKLFF.

The rearrangement uses TRBV30 and TRBJ2-5; D call uncertain. This CDR3 has 14 amino acids. V was clipped by 2 bases and J by 1 base, with 11 bases between them. Per germline, CDR1 GTSNPN and CDR2 SVGIG (reference sequence). CDR3 region: CAWSHSHLQETQYF. The DNA for the CDR3 is TGTGCCTGGAGTCACAGTCACCTCCAAGAGACCCAGTACTTC.